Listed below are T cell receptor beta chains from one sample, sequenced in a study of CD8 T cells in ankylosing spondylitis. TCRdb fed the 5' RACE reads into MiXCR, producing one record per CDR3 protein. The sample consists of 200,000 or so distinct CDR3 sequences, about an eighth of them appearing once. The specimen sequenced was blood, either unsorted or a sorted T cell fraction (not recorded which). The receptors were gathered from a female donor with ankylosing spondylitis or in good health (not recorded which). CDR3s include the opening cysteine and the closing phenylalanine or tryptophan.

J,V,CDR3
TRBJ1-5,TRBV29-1,CSVEEGRNQPQHF
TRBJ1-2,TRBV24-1,CATSDRSSGNYGYTF
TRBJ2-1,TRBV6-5,CASSYSNRGNNEQFF
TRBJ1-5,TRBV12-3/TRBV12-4,CASHAQGAGQPQHF
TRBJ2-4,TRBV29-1,CSVGDGRGSIQYF
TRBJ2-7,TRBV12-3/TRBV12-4,CASSSSGRRGEQYF
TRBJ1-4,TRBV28,CASSLGGATELFF
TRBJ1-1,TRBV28,CASSLFHLAFF
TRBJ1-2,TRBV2,CAIEPTGNYGYTF
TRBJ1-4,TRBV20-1,CSAGDGAEAEKLFF
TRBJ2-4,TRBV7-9,CASGQPLAKNIQYF
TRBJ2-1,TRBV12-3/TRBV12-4,CASIFDSSYNEQFF
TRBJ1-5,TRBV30,CAWSLRGSNQPQHF
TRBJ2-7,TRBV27,CASSRRETYKQYF
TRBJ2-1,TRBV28,CASSSWGSDRGSYNEQFF
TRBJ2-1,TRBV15,CATSTQREGRNEQFF
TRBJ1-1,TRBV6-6,CASSYTGDTEAFF
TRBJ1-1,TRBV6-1,CASNPGMNTEAFF
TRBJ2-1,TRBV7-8,CASSLARWTQNEQFF
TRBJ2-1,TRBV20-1,CSGVASGRDDEQFF
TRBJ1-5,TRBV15,CATSRQRQSNQPQHF
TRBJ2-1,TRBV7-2,CASSLVALAVRHNEQFF
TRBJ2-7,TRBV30,CAWSHRSGRTYEQYF